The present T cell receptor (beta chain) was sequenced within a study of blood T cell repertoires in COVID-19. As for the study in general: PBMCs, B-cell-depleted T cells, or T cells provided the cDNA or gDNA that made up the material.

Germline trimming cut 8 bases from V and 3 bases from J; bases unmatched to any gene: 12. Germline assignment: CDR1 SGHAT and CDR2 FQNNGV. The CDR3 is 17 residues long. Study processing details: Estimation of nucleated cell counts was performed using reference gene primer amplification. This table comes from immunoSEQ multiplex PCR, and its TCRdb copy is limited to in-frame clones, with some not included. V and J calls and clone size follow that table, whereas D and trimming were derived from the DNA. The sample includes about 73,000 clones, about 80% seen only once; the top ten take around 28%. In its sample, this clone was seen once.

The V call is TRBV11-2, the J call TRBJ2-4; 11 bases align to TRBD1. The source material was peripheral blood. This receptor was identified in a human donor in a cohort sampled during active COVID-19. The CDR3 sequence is CASGTTGTGGFKNIQYF. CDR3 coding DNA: TGTGCCAGCGGAACAACCGGGACAGGGGGATTCAAAAACATTCAGTACTTC. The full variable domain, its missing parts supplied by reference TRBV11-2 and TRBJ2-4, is EAGVAQSPRYKIIEKRQSVAFWCNPISGHATLYWYQQILGQGPKLLIQFQNNGVVDDSQLPKDRFSAERLKGVDSTLKIQPAKLEDSAVYLCASGTTGTGGFKNIQYFGAGTRLSVL.